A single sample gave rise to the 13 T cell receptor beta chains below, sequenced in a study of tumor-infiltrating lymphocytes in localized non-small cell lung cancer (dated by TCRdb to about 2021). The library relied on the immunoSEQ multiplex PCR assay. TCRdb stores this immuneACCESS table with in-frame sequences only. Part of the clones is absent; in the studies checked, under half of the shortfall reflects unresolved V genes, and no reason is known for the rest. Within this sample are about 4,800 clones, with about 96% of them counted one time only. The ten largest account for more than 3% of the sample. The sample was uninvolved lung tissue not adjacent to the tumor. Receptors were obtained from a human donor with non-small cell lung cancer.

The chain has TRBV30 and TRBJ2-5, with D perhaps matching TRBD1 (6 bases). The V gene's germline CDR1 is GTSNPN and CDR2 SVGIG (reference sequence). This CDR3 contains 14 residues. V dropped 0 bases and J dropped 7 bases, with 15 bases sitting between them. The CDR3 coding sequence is TGTGCCTGGAGTGTTGGGACAACGCAGGGGACCCAGTACTTC. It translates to CAWSVGTTQGTQYF.

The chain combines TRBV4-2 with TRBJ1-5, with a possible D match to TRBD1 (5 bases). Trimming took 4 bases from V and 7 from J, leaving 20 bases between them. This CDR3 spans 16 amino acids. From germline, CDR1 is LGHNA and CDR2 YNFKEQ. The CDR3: CASSPMGGTANQPQHF. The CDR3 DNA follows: TGTGCCAGCAGCCCGATGGGCGGGACGGCTAACCAGCCCCAGCATTTT.

CDR3 region: CSVGGTSGGHTDTQYF. As DNA, the CDR3 is TGCAGCGTTGGGGGGACTAGCGGGGGGCACACAGATACGCAGTATTTT. The rearrangement links TRBV29-1 to TRBJ2-3, with TRBD2 identical over 15 bases. CDR3 size: 16 residues. The V gene's germline CDR1 is SQVTM and CDR2 ANQGSEA. Losses at the gene ends were 4 bases for V and 2 bases for J; bases not matched to a gene: 4.

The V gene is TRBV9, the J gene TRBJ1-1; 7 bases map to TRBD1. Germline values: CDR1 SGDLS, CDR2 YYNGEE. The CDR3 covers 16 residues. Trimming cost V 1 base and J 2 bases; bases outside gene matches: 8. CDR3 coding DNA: TGTGCCAGCAGCGTATCTCCGGGACAGAGAAACACTGAAGCTTTCTTT. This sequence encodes CASSVSPGQRNTEAFF.

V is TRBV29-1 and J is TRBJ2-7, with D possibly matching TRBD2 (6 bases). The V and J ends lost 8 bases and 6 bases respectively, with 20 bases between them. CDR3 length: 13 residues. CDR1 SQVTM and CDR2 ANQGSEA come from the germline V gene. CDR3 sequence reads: CSISGTSTGEQYF. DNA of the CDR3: TGCAGCATCTCTGGCACTAGCACTGGCGAGCAGTACTTC.

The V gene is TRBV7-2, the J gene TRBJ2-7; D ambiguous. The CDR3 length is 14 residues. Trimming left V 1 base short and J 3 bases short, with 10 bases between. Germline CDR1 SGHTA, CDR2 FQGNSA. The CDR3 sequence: CASSLEGRSYEQYF. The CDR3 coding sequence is TGTGCCAGCAGCTTAGAGGGCAGAAGCTACGAGCAGTACTTC.

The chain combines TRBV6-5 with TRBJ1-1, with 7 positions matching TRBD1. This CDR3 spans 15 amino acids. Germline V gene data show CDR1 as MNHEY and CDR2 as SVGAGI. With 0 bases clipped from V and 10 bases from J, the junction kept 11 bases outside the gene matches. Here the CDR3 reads CASSYSSQGGHLAFF. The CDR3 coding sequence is TGTGCCAGCAGTTACTCGTCCCAGGGGGGACATTTAGCTTTCTTT.

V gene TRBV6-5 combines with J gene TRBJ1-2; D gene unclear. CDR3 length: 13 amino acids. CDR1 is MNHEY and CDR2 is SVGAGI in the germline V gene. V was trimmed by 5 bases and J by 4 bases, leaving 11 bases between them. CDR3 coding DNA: TGTGCCAGCAGTGGTGGACGGCCCTATGGCTACACCTTC. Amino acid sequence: CASSGGRPYGYTF.

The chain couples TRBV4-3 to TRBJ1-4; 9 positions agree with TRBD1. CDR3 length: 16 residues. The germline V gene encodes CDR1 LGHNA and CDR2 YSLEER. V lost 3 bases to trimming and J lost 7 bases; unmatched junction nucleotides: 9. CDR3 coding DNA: TGCGCCAGCAGCCATGTCGTGGGACAGGGCAGTGAAAAACTGTTTTTT. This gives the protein CASSHVVGQGSEKLFF.

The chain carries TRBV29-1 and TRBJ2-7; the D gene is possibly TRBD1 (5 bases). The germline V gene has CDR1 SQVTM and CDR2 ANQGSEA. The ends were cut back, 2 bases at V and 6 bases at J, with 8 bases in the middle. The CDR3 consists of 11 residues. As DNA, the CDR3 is TGCAGCGTTGAAACGCAGGGCGAGCAGTACTTC. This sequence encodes CSVETQGEQYF.

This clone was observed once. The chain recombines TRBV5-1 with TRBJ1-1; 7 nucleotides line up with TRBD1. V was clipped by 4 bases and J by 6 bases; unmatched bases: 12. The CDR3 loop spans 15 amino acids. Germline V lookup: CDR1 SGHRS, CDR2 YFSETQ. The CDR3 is CASSPKTGQRAEAFF. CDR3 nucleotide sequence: TGCGCCAGCAGCCCAAAGACAGGGCAGAGGGCTGAAGCTTTCTTT. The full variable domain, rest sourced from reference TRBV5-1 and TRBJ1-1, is KAGVTQTPRYLIKTRGQQVTLSCSPISGHRSVSWYQQTPGQGLQFLFEYFSETQRNKGNFPGRFSGRQFSNSRSEMNVSTLELGDSALYLCASSPKTGQRAEAFFGQGTRLTVV.

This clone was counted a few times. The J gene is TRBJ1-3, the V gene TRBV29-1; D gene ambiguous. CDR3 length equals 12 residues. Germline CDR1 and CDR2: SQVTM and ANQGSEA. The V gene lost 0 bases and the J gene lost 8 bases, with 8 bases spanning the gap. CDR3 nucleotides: TGCAGCGTTGAAGATAGCGGCCACACCATATATTTT. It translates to CSVEDSGHTIYF.

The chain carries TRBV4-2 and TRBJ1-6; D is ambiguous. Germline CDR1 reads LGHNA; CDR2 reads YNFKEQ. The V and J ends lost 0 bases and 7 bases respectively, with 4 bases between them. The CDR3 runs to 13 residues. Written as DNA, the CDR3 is TGTGCCAGCAGCCAAGATAAGAATTCACCCCTCCACTTT. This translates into CASSQDKNSPLHF.